This T cell receptor (beta chain) was profiled in a study of shared T cell receptors in the human thymus. Trimming took off 6 bases at V and 5 bases at J, with 13 bases between the two ends. The CDR3 consists of 12 residues. Per germline, CDR1 SQVTM and CDR2 ANQGSEA. Here immunoSEQ multiplex PCR was the method, and the copy in TCRdb shows in-frame clones only, minus some. The sample holds hundreds of thousands of clones; approximately 87% are singletons and the top ten take 0.0095% to 0.013%. Another study also made use of these data, one on human thymus T cells. That source reports: Thymic resections from corrective heart surgery supplied the tissue. Related work found strong thymic repertoire overlap between unrelated individuals.

V usage is TRBV29-1 and J usage is TRBJ2-5; possibly TRBD2 for D (6 bases). Material for sequencing was thymocytes. The clonotype was recovered from a boy under three years old with a congenital heart defect. CDR3 in DNA: TGCAGCGTGGGAGGTGGAGGGGAGACCCAGTACTTC. Protein sequence: CSVGGGGETQYF.